The rows below give T cell receptor beta chains drawn from one sample of a study of cytomegalovirus exposure and HLA in healthy donors. Sequenced by immunoSEQ multiplex PCR; TCRdb stores in-frame clones only, minus some. This sample has 150,000 or so clones, with approximately 81% found just once. What was sequenced was PBMCs. The receptors stem from a man aged 25-45 years in good health and CMV-seropositive. Both conserved end residues are trimmed from each CDR3. D genes are given only for firm matches. Clone size appears in some rows only: once, few, many, or a class for an expanded clone.

size: .
length: 18
J: TRBJ2-7
D: TRBD2
V: TRBV4-1
CDR3: ASSQDNARDEAGGSSEQY

size: once
length: 15
J: TRBJ1-5
D: TRBD1
V: TRBV19
CDR3: ASSASFRDRVSQPQH

size: .
length: 15
J: TRBJ2-1
D: TRBD2
V: TRBV28
CDR3: ASSLYPSGTIYNEQF

size: .
length: 13
J: TRBJ2-3
D: TRBD1
V: TRBV6-1
CDR3: ASSPWGQGADTQY

size: .
length: 12
J: TRBJ2-1
D: .
V: TRBV5-1
CDR3: ASSLALQVGEQF

size: .
length: 11
J: TRBJ1-2
D: TRBD1
V: TRBV29-1
CDR3: SAWTGGNYGYT

size: .
length: 12
J: TRBJ2-1
D: .
V: TRBV27
CDR3: ASSKGGAYNEQF

size: .
length: 13
J: TRBJ1-3
D: .
V: TRBV11-2
CDR3: ASSLDPRSGNTIY

size: .
length: 11
J: TRBJ2-3
D: TRBD1
V: TRBV5-5
CDR3: ASSLGQGSTQY

size: few
length: 14
J: TRBJ1-5
D: TRBD1
V: TRBV7-8
CDR3: ASSPGTGLSNQPQH

size: .
length: 13
J: TRBJ1-4
D: .
V: TRBV28
CDR3: ASSLRGPLNEKLF

size: .
length: 14
J: TRBJ2-7
D: .
V: TRBV5-6
CDR3: ASSSTKTGTPYEQY

size: .
length: 13
J: TRBJ1-4
D: .
V: TRBV7-6
CDR3: ASSPSGATNEKLF

size: .
length: 13
J: TRBJ2-2
D: .
V: TRBV5-1
CDR3: ASSWTGQNTGELF

size: .
length: 10
J: TRBJ2-7
D: .
V: TRBV6-6
CDR3: ASSSGGYEQY

size: .
length: 13
J: TRBJ1-5
D: .
V: TRBV7-3
CDR3: ASSLQGGGNQPQH

size: .
length: 15
J: TRBJ1-6
D: TRBD1
V: TRBV5-1
CDR3: ASSSGQGVSYNSPLH